The present T cell receptor beta chain was sequenced within a study of T cells after yellow fever vaccination. TCRdb reprocessed the 5' RACE reads with MiXCR, giving one entry per CDR3 protein. The table includes 150,000 to 200,000 distinct CDR3 sequences, about a tenth detected once. This clonotype turned up a few times. This sequence was found in a man aged 18 to 29 who received the YFV17D yellow fever vaccine. The source was CD8+ T cells sorted from PBMCs, collected 45 days after the yellow fever booster vaccination.

CDR3: CASSFAGLSSGANVLTF. In nucleotides, the CDR3 is TGTGCCAGCAGCTTTGCAGGACTGAGCTCTGGGGCCAACGTCCTGACTTTC. The chain links TRBV11-2 to TRBJ2-6; a possible D gene is TRBD2 (5 bases). The CDR3 covers 17 residues. Germline V lookup: CDR1 SGHAT, CDR2 FQNNGV. Trimming pared 3 bases from V and 0 bases from J, leaving 12 bases between.